The 7 T cell receptor beta chains given below trace back to one sample, sequenced in a study of blood T cells in healthy people across ages. Then a second PCR, running roughly 6 to 11 cycles, was carried out with a sample-barcoded 5' primer and a J-beta primer mix. Each CDR3 protein gets one entry after TCRdb re-called the 5' RACE reads with MiXCR. This sample has 650,000 to 1,000,000 distinct CDR3 sequences, with less than 60% found just once. The sequencing sample was made of blood. The receptors shown here come from a man aged 80 or over in good health.

This clonotype was counted a single time. The chain has TRBV20-1 and TRBJ2-5, with 11 bases matching TRBD2. CDR3 length equals 15 residues. CDR1 is DFQATT and CDR2 is SNEGSKA in the germline V gene (reference sequence). Trimming cost V 2 bases and J 11 bases; bases outside gene matches: 13. CDR3 DNA: TGCAGTGCTAGACAACTAGCGGGAGTGTACAATGAGCAGTACTTC. Encoded protein: CSARQLAGVYNEQYF.

The V gene is TRBV28, the J gene TRBJ2-7, with 13 bases identical to TRBD2. The junction had 9 bases not matched to a gene; V was cut back by 3 bases and J by 7 bases. The CDR3 has 16 amino acids. Germline V gene data show CDR1 as MDHEN and CDR2 as SYDVKM. The CDR3 spells CASSFPRTSGRGEQYF. Written as DNA, the CDR3 is TGTGCCAGCAGTTTCCCCCGGACTAGCGGGAGAGGAGAGCAGTACTTC.

The chain employs TRBV4-3 and TRBJ2-5, with a possible D match to TRBD2 (6 bases). The CDR3 spans 16 residues. The germline gives CDR1 LGHNA, CDR2 YSLEER. V lost 2 bases and J 4 bases, leaving 17 bases between the germline ends. In nucleotides, the CDR3 is TGCGCCAGCAGCCAAACCCTAGGAGGGGCTCGAGAGACCCAGTACTTC. Translation: CASSQTLGGARETQYF.

This clonotype was recorded a few times. The chain recombines TRBV7-2 with TRBJ2-7; a possible D gene is TRBD1 (5 bases). The V end was cut by 6 bases, the J end by 4 bases, with 10 bases between. The germline V gene encodes CDR1 SGHTA and CDR2 FQGNSA. The CDR3 has 12 amino acids. The CDR3 bases are TGTGCCAGCAGTCTCAGGGTTTACGAGCAGTACTTC. As protein: CASSLRVYEQYF.

The rearrangement links TRBV25-1 to TRBJ2-5; TRBD1 matches 9 bases. CDR1 MGHDK and CDR2 SYGVNS come from the germline V gene. This CDR3 contains 16 residues. Trimming took 3 bases from V and 5 from J; bases not matched to a gene: 10. The CDR3 protein is CASSDPGTGKGETQYF. The CDR3 region has the DNA TGTGCCAGCAGTGACCCCGGGACAGGGAAGGGGGAGACCCAGTACTTC.

This clonotype was observed a few times. The genes are TRBV12-3 or TRBV12-4 and TRBJ2-7, with 10 bases lining up with TRBD2. The better agreement between TRBJ2-5 and the DNA end casts doubt on the J call. The CDR3 has 14 residues. The CDR3 loop is CASSQTAGGETQYF. The CDR3 DNA reads TGTGCCAGCAGTCAAACAGCGGGAGGGGAGACCCAGTACTTC.

This clonotype came up a few times. The chain joins TRBV20-1 to TRBJ2-1, with D possibly matching TRBD1 (6 bases). Germline V lookup: CDR1 DFQATT, CDR2 SNEGSKA (reference sequence). CDR3 length: 12 residues. In DNA, the CDR3 is TGCAGCTACCAACAGGGAAATCGGGAGCAGTTCTTC. Protein product: CSYQQGNREQFF.